The sequence of this T cell receptor beta chain was determined in a study of T-cell memory formation after mild COVID-19. To note about this clonotype: Its antigen is unknown.

General study findings and limits: Some SARS-CoV-2-responding clones were already detected in memory before infection. The main location of contracting CD4+ clones was CM and EM, and that of contracting CD8+ clones was EMRA.

With 2 bases removed from V and 3 bases from J, the gap between germline ends came to 7 bases. Looked up from germline, CDR1 is KGHSH and CDR2 is LQKENI. The CDR3 has 13 amino acids. TCRdb redid the calling of the 5' RACE reads with MiXCR, one entry per CDR3 protein. This repertoire shows around 140,000 distinct CDR3 sequences, approximately 25% found once; its top ten account for roughly 25%. The source is an adult woman who had mild COVID-19 (a few samples of this study predate the infection). Cell type and time point are not known. What was sequenced was PBMCs or a T cell subset sorted from them (not recorded which). The chain joins TRBV18 to TRBJ1-1; D possibly corresponds to TRBD1 (5 bases). The CDR3 bases are TGTGCCAGCTCACCAGGGGCTGACACTGAAGCTTTCTTT. Its translation is CASSPGADTEAFF. Full variable domain (missing parts from reference TRBV18 and TRBJ1-1): NAGVMQNPRHLVRRRGQEARLRCSPMKGHSHVYWYRQLPEEGLKFMVYLQKENIIDESGMPKERFSAEFPKEGPSILRIQQVVRGDSAAYFCASSPGADTEAFFGQGTRLTVV.